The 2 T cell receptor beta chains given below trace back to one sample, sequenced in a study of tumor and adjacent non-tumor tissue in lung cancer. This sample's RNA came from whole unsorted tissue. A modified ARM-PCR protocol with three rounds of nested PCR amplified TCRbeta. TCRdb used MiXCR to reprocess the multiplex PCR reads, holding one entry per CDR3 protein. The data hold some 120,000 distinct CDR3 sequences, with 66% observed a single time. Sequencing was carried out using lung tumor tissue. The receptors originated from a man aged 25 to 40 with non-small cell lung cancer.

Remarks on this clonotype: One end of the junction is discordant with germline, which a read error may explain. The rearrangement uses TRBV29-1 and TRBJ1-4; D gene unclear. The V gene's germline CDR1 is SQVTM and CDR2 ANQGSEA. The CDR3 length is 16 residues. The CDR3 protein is CSIEDLGRSAREKLFF. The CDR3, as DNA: TGCAGCATTGAAGATCTCGGACGGAGTGCAAGGGAAAAACTGTTCTTT. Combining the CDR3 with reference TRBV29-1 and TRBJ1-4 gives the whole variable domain SAVISQKPSRDICQRGTSLTIQCQVDSQVTMMFWYRQQPGQSLTLIATANQGSEATYESGFVIDKFPISRPNLTFSTLTVSNMSPEDSSIYLCSIEDLGRSAREKLFFGSGTQLSVL.

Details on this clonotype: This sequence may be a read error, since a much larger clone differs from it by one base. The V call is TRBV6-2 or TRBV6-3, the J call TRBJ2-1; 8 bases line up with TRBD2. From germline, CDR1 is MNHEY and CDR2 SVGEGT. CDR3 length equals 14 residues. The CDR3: CASRSGSPHNQQFF. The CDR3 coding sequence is TGTGCCAGCCGAAGCGGGAGTCCTCACAATCAGCAGTTCTTC.